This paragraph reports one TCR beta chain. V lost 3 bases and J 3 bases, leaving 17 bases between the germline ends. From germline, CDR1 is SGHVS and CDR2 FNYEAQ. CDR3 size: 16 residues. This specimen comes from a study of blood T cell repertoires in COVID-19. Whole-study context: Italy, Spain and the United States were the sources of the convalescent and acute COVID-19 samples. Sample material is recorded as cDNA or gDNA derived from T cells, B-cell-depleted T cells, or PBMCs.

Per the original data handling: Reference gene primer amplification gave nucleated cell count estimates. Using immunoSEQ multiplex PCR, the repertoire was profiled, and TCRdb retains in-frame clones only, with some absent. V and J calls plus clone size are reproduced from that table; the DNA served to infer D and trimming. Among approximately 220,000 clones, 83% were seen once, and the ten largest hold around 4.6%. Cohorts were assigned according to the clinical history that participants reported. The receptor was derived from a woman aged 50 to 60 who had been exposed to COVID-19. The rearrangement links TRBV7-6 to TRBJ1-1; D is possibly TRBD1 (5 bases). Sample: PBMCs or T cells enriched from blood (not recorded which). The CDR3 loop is CASSFPGSLGDTEAFF. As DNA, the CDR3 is TGTGCCAGCAGCTTCCCCGGATCCTTAGGGGACACTGAAGCTTTCTTT.